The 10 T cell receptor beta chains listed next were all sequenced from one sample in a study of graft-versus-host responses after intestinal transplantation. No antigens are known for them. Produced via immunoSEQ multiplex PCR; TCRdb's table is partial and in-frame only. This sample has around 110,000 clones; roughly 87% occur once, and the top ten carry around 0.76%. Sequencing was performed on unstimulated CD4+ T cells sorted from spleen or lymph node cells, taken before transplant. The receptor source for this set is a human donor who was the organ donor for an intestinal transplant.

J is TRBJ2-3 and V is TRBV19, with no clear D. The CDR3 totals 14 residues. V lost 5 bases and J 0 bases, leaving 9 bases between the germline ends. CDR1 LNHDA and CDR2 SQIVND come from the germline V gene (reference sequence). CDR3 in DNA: TGTGCCAGTAGTGATGGTTCTAGCACAGATACGCAGTATTTT. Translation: CASSDGSSTDTQYF.

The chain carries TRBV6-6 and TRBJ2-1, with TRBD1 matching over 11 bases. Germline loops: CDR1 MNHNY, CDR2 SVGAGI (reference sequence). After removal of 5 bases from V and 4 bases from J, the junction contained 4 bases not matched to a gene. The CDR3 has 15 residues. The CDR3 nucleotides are TGTGCCAGCAGTCCTGGGACAGGGGGGTACAATGAGCAGTTCTTC. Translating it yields CASSPGTGGYNEQFF.

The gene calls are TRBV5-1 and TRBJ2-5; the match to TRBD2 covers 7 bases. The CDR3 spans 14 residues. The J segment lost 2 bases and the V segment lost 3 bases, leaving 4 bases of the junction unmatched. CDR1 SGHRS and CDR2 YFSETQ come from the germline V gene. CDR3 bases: TGCGCCAGCAGCTCGCGGACTAGGCAAGAGACCCAGTACTTC. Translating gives CASSSRTRQETQYF.

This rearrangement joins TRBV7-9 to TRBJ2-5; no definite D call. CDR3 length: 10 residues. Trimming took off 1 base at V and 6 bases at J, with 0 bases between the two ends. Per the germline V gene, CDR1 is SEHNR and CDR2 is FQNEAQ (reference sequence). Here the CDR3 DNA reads TGTGCCAGCAGCTTAGAGACCCAGTACTTC. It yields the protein CASSLETQYF.

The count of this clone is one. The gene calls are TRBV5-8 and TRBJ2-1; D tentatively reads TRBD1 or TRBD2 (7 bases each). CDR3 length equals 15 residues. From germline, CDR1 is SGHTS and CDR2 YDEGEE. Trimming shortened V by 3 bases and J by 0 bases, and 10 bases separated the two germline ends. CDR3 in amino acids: CASSSRGGSYNEQFF. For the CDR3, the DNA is TGTGCCAGCAGCTCCAGGGGGGGCTCCTACAATGAGCAGTTCTTC.

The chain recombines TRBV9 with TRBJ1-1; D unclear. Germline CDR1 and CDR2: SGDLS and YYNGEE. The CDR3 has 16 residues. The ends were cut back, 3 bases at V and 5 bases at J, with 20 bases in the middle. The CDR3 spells CASSEGPTGYGTEAFF. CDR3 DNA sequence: TGTGCCAGCAGCGAGGGTCCTACGGGCTACGGGACTGAAGCTTTCTTT.

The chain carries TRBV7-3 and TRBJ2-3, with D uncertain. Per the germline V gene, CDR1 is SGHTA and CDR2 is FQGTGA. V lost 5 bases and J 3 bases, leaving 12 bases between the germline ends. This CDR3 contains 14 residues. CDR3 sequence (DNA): TGTGCCAGCAGCACCTACTTGGAAACAGATACGCAGTATTTT. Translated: CASSTYLETDTQYF.

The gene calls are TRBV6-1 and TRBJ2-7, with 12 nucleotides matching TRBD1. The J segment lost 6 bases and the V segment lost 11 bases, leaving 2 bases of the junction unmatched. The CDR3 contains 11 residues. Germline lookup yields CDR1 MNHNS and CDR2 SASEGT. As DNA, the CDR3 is TGTGCCTGGGGACAGGGGGCCGAGCAGTACTTC. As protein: CAWGQGAEQYF.

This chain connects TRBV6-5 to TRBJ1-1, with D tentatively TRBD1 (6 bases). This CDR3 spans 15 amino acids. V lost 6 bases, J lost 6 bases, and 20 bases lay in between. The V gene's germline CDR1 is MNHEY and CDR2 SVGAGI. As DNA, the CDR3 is TGTGCCAGCAGATCAGGGGATATTGAGGGCGCTGAAGCTTTCTTT. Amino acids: CASRSGDIEGAEAFF.

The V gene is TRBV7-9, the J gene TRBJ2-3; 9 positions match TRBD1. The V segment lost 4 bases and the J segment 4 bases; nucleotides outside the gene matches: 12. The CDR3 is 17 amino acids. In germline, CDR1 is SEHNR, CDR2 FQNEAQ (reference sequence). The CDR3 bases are TGTGCCAGCAGCTCCATAAGGCCGGGACAGGGATCAGATACGCAGTATTTT. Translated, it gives CASSSIRPGQGSDTQYF.